A single TCR beta chain is shown here with its context. Generated by immunoSEQ multiplex PCR, the TCRdb table keeps only in-frame clones and is missing some. The sample lists under 100,000 clones, over 75% occurring once. The data were taken from a study of blood T cell repertoires in COVID-19. Across the whole study: Samples of COVID-19 (acute and convalescent) were obtained from the United States, Italy and Spain.

The TCR comes from a human donor in a cohort sampled during active COVID-19. Input material: peripheral blood.

The CDR3 is CASSYSSGDNNEQFF. The DNA of the CDR3 is TGTGCCAGCAGTTACTCTAGCGGGGATAACAATGAGCAGTTCTTC. The genes are TRBV6-5 and TRBJ2-1; 8 bases agree with TRBD2. After removal of 0 bases from V and 5 bases from J, the junction contained 3 bases not matched to a gene. This CDR3 spans 15 amino acids. The V gene's germline CDR1 is MNHEY and CDR2 SVGAGI.